The 4 T cell receptor beta chains listed next were all sequenced from one sample in a study of T cells in Graves' hyperthyroidism and ophthalmopathy. Researchers amplified the TCR beta CDR3 regions from RNA transcripts. The TCR CDR3 first-round RT-PCR relied on the HTBI primer set. MiXCR was run by TCRdb on the multiplex PCR reads, yielding one entry per CDR3 protein. The data contain around 300,000 distinct CDR3 sequences, about 20% of them singletons. Sequenced material: blood. These receptors were obtained from a young man with Graves' ophthalmopathy.

This clonotype was recorded many times. The CDR3 coding sequence is TGTGCCAGCAGCCAAGAAGGGGGAGGAGAGACCCAGTACTTC. It is translated as CASSQEGGGETQYF. V usage is TRBV3-1 and J usage is TRBJ2-5; D may match TRBD1 or TRBD2 (6 bases each). Germline V gene lookup returns CDR1 LGHDT and CDR2 YNNKEL (reference sequence). There are 14 residues in the CDR3. The V and J ends lost 0 bases and 4 bases respectively, with 9 bases between them.

The chain recombines TRBV2 with TRBJ2-1; 7 bases match TRBD1. Germline loops: CDR1 SNHLY, CDR2 FYNNEI. The CDR3 is 13 amino acids. J was trimmed by 10 bases and V by 5 bases; bases with no gene match: 8. CDR3: CASSQRQGREQFF. The DNA for the CDR3 is TGTGCCAGCAGTCAACGACAGGGTCGGGAGCAGTTCTTC. Complete variable domain (other parts from reference TRBV2 and TRBJ2-1): EPEVTQTPSHQVTQMGQEVILRCVPISNHLYFYWYRQILGQKVEFLVSFYNNEISEKSEIFDDQFSVERPDGSNFTLKIRSTKLEDSAMYFCASSQRQGREQFFGPGTRLTVL.

This clonotype was recorded a few times. The gene calls are TRBV7-9 and TRBJ2-1; 9 bases fit TRBD2. Germline CDR1 and CDR2: SEHNR and FQNEAQ (reference sequence). CDR3 size: 15 residues. V was clipped by 5 bases and J by 10 bases; unmatched bases: 12. The CDR3 spells CASSGGNSGSREQFF. The DNA for the CDR3 is TGTGCCAGCAGCGGGGGGAATAGCGGGAGCAGAGAGCAGTTCTTC. Full variable domain (rest looked up from reference TRBV7-9 and TRBJ2-1): DTGVSQNPRHKITKRGQNVTFRCDPISEHNRLYWYRQTLGQGPEFLTYFQNEAQLEKSRLLSDRFSAERPKGSFSTLEIQRTEQGDSAMYLCASSGGNSGSREQFFGPGTRLTVL.

The chain links TRBV12-3 or TRBV12-4 to TRBJ2-3; 7 bases fit TRBD2. Trimming at V came to 5 bases and at J to 4 bases, leaving 9 bases not matched to a gene. The CDR3 is 15 amino acids. For the CDR3, the DNA is TGTGCCAGCAGTAATCGGGAGGCGGGGCCAGATACGCAGTATTTT. Translating gives CASSNREAGPDTQYF.